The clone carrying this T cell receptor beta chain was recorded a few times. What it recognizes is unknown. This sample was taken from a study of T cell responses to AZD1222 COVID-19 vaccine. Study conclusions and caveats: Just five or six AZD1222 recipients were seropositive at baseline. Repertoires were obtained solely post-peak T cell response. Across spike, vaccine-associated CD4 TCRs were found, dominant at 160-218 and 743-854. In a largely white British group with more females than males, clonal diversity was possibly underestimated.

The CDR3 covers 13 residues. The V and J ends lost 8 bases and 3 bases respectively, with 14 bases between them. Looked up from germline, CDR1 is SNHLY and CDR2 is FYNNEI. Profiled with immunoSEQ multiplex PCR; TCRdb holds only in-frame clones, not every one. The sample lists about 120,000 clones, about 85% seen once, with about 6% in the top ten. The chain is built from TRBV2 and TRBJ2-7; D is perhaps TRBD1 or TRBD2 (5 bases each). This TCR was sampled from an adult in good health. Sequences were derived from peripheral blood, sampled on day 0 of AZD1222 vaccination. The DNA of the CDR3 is TGTGCCAGCGAGGGACGGGGAAACTACGAGCAGTACTTC. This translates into CASEGRGNYEQYF.